One sample yielded the 30 T cell receptor beta chains listed below, sequenced in a study of T cells in Graves' hyperthyroidism and ophthalmopathy. The investigators amplified TCR beta CDR3 regions from RNA transcripts. A first-round RT-PCR of the TCR CDR3 used the HTBI primer set. TCRdb fed the multiplex PCR reads into MiXCR, producing one record per CDR3 protein. The sample holds some 400,000 distinct CDR3 sequences, over 15% seen once. The sample taken for sequencing was blood. These receptor sequences come from a woman younger than 35 with Graves' hyperthyroidism.

This clonotype has a count of ten or more. The chain combines TRBV2 with TRBJ1-1; tentatively, D is TRBD1 (5 bases). The CDR3 extends over 14 amino acids. The germline V gene encodes CDR1 SNHLY and CDR2 FYNNEI. The V end lost 7 bases, the J end lost 3 bases, and 15 bases lay between the germline ends. This CDR3 reads CASNKGRGDTEAFF. In nucleotides, the CDR3 is TGTGCCAGCAATAAGGGGCGCGGGGACACTGAAGCTTTCTTT.

This clonotype was seen many times. The chain carries TRBV20-1 and TRBJ1-2; D might be TRBD1 (5 bases). Germline V gene lookup returns CDR1 DFQATT and CDR2 SNEGSKA (reference sequence). The CDR3 covers 14 residues. Trimming removed 4 bases from V and 13 bases from J, with 25 bases in between. CDR3 in amino acids: CSATTAGTITEGTF. The CDR3 coding sequence is TGCAGTGCTACCACGGCGGGGACGATCACCGAGGGCACCTTC.

The V call is TRBV15, the J call TRBJ2-7; D ambiguous. Germline loops: CDR1 LNHNV, CDR2 YYDKDF (reference sequence). This CDR3 region has 13 residues. V was trimmed by 5 bases and J by 3 bases, leaving 11 bases between them. The CDR3 DNA follows: TGTGCCACCAGCCTTCAACAGAGCTACGAGCAGTACTTC. Translating gives CATSLQQSYEQYF.

About this clonotype itself: It may be a read error: a sequence one base away is much more abundant. V is TRBV7-8 and J is TRBJ2-7; 8 bases align to TRBD2. Germline loops: CDR1 SGHVS, CDR2 FQNEAQ. The CDR3 runs to 15 residues. As DNA, the CDR3 is TGTGCCAGCAGCCCCCGTGCGGGGGGAACCTACGGGCAGTACTTC. It yields the protein CASSPRAGGTYGQYF.

This clonotype was seen ten or more times. V is TRBV20-1 and J is TRBJ1-5; D ambiguous. Trimming shortened V by 1 base and J by 4 bases, and 8 bases separated the two germline ends. CDR3 length equals 13 residues. Germline-derived CDR1 and CDR2 are DFQATT and SNEGSKA (reference sequence). CDR3 residues: CSARGLMNQPQHF. CDR3 DNA sequence: TGCAGTGCTAGAGGACTGATGAATCAGCCCCAGCATTTT.

This clonotype was seen ten or more times. This chain joins TRBV7-3 and TRBJ2-4, with D possibly being TRBD2 (7 bases). CDR3 length equals 14 residues. V was cut by 2 bases and J by 9 bases, with 14 bases left in between. Germline V gene lookup returns CDR1 SGHTA and CDR2 FQGTGA. The DNA for the CDR3 is TGTGCCAGCAGCTTAGCGGGCGGGGGCGGCATTCAGTACTTC. It yields the protein CASSLAGGGGIQYF.

This clonotype was recorded at least ten times. V gene TRBV7-9 combines with J gene TRBJ1-1; D unclear. Germline CDR1 reads SEHNR; CDR2 reads FQNEAQ (reference sequence). This CDR3 has 14 amino acids. The V end lost 5 bases, the J end lost 0 bases, and 10 bases lay between the germline ends. The CDR3 sequence is CASSGAPMNTEAFF. In DNA, the CDR3 is TGTGCCAGCAGCGGCGCCCCCATGAACACTGAAGCTTTCTTT.

This clonotype was seen repeatedly, ten times or more. V usage is TRBV19 and J usage is TRBJ1-5, with 7 bases that match TRBD1. The CDR3 has 14 amino acids. Germline V gene lookup returns CDR1 LNHDA and CDR2 SQIVND (reference sequence). V shed 4 bases and J 4 bases; nucleotides not matched to a gene: 4. The CDR3 DNA follows: TGTGCCAGTAGTAGGCGACAGGGAAATCAGCCCCAGCATTTT. This encodes CASSRRQGNQPQHF.

The sample holds many counts of this clonotype. This rearrangement joins TRBV5-6 to TRBJ1-5; D is uncertain. The germline V gene has CDR1 SGHDT and CDR2 YYEEEE. This CDR3 has 14 residues. V was clipped by 8 bases and J by 0 bases, with 12 bases between them. CDR3 loop: CASGRLYSNQPQHF. CDR3 coding DNA: TGTGCCAGTGGACGGCTTTATAGCAATCAGCCCCAGCATTTT. Full variable domain (outside the CDR3, taken from reference TRBV5-6 and TRBJ1-5): DAGVTQSPTHLIKTRGQQVTLRCSPKSGHDTVSWYQQALGQGPQFIFQYYEEEERQRGNFPDRFSGHQFPNYSSELNVNALLLGDSALYLCASGRLYSNQPQHFGDGTRLSIL.

Many counts were recorded for this clonotype. V usage is TRBV7-3 and J usage is TRBJ1-2; D gene unclear. Per germline, CDR1 SGHTA and CDR2 FQGTGA. The CDR3 has 15 amino acids. The V and J ends lost 0 bases and 6 bases respectively, with 14 bases between them. The CDR3 DNA sequence: TGTGCCAGCAGCTTAACGTCAGAAAGTTTGGATGGCTACACCTTC. Amino acid sequence: CASSLTSESLDGYTF.

This clonotype came up many times. The chain links TRBV28 to TRBJ2-4; D is unclear. V was pared by 3 bases and J by 3 bases, with 18 bases between. The CDR3 is 17 amino acids. Looked up from germline, CDR1 is MDHEN and CDR2 is SYDVKM. CDR3 loop: CASSFVWGYVGKNIQYF. CDR3 bases: TGTGCCAGCAGTTTCGTTTGGGGTTACGTGGGCAAAAACATTCAGTACTTC.

This clonotype was counted many times. The chain has TRBV6-4 and TRBJ2-6, with 9 bases fitting TRBD1. In germline, CDR1 is MRHNA, CDR2 SNTAGT. V gave up 8 bases and J gave up 4 bases; unmatched junction bases: 9. This CDR3 contains 16 residues. CDR3: CASGPGTGTGANVLTF. The CDR3 nucleotides read TGTGCCAGCGGTCCCGGGACAGGGACGGGGGCCAACGTCCTGACTTTC.

This clonotype occurred many times. The chain joins TRBV20-1 to TRBJ1-1; 8 nucleotides match TRBD1. Germline trimming cut 1 base from V and 5 bases from J; bases unmatched to any gene: 6. Germline V gene sequence: CDR1 DFQATT, CDR2 SNEGSKA (reference sequence). CDR3 length: 14 residues. Here the CDR3 DNA reads TGCAGTGCTAGAGGTGACAGGGGTTGGACTGAAGCTTTCTTT. This translates into CSARGDRGWTEAFF.

Many counts were recorded for this clonotype. This chain links TRBV7-8 with TRBJ2-7; 11 nucleotides agree with TRBD1. The J segment lost 6 bases and the V segment lost 5 bases, leaving 9 bases of the junction unmatched. The germline CDR1 and CDR2 sequences are SGHVS and FQNEAQ. The CDR3 is 15 residues long. The CDR3 here is CASSTGGQGVFEQYF. The CDR3 coding sequence is TGTGCCAGCAGCACAGGGGGACAGGGGGTTTTCGAGCAGTACTTC. Full variable domain (missing parts from reference TRBV7-8 and TRBJ2-7): GAGVSQSPRYKVAKRGQDVALRCDPISGHVSLFWYQQALGQGPEFLTYFQNEAQLDKSGLPSDRFFAERPEGSVSTLKIQRTQQEDSAVYLCASSTGGQGVFEQYFGPGTRLTVT.

This clonotype was picked up many times. The V gene is TRBV7-8, the J gene TRBJ2-6; 9 bases are a match to TRBD1. This CDR3 comprises 18 residues. J lost 4 bases, V lost 6 bases, and 13 bases had no gene match. Looked up from germline, CDR1 is SGHVS and CDR2 is FQNEAQ. CDR3 DNA: TGTGCCAGCAGGAGACAGGACAGGGGACAAGCCGGGGCCAACGTCCTGACTTTC. Translation: CASRRQDRGQAGANVLTF. Complete variable domain (other parts from reference TRBV7-8 and TRBJ2-6): GAGVSQSPRYKVAKRGQDVALRCDPISGHVSLFWYQQALGQGPEFLTYFQNEAQLDKSGLPSDRFFAERPEGSVSTLKIQRTQQEDSAVYLCASRRQDRGQAGANVLTFGAGSRLTVL.

This clonotype was counted many times. The V gene is TRBV19, the J gene TRBJ1-1, with unresolved D. V was trimmed by 4 bases and J by 4 bases, leaving 13 bases between them. Germline CDR1 LNHDA, CDR2 SQIVND (reference sequence). This CDR3 has 14 residues. This chain's CDR3 is CASSNVFRSTEAFF. In DNA, the CDR3 is TGTGCCAGTAGTAATGTCTTCAGGAGCACTGAAGCTTTCTTT.

This clonotype was found many times. The V gene is TRBV6-1, the J gene TRBJ1-1, with D unresolved. Germline CDR1 reads MNHNS; CDR2 reads SASEGT. V lost 4 bases to trimming and J lost 0 bases, with 9 bases between them. The CDR3 covers 14 residues. CDR3 in amino acids: CASSVQHMNTEAFF. The CDR3 DNA sequence: TGTGCCAGCAGTGTTCAGCACATGAACACTGAAGCTTTCTTT.

This clonotype was picked up many times. V and J are TRBV9 and TRBJ2-6; D is perhaps TRBD2 (5 bases). V lost 3 bases to trimming and J lost 4 bases, with 14 bases between them. The CDR3 has 16 amino acids. The germline CDR1 and CDR2 sequences are SGDLS and YYNGEE. The CDR3 DNA is TGTGCCAGCAGCGATGGGTGGAGGTACGGGGCCAACGTCCTGACTTTC. This translates into CASSDGWRYGANVLTF.

This clonotype was picked up many times. The rearrangement links TRBV11-2 to TRBJ1-2, with a possible D match to TRBD1 (5 bases). Germline V gene data show CDR1 as SGHAT and CDR2 as FQNNGV. CDR3 size: 15 residues. V was shortened by 4 bases and J by 5 bases, with 17 bases between the two germline ends. Here the CDR3 reads CASSSLGRRKYGYTF. CDR3 nucleotide sequence: TGTGCCAGCAGCTCGTTGGGACGGCGGAAATATGGCTACACCTTC.

This clonotype was observed many times. CDR3 loop: CATSDYGTSGQETQYF. DNA for the CDR3: TGTGCCACCAGTGACTACGGGACTAGCGGACAAGAGACCCAGTACTTC. The chain uses TRBV24-1 and TRBJ2-5; 11 nucleotides agree with TRBD2. This CDR3 spans 16 amino acids. Germline CDR1 reads KGHDR; CDR2 reads SFDVKD. J gave up 2 bases and V 4 bases, and 5 bases lay outside the gene matches.

This clonotype was seen ten or more times. The chain is built from TRBV20-1 and TRBJ1-5, with D possibly matching TRBD1 (5 bases). CDR1 is DFQATT, CDR2 SNEGSKA, per germline (reference sequence). Trimming took 1 base from V and 1 from J, leaving 8 bases between them. This CDR3 spans 14 amino acids. CDR3 bases: TGCAGTGCTAGAGTAAGGGACAGCAATCAGCCCCAGCATTTT. This sequence encodes CSARVRDSNQPQHF.

This clonotype was counted many times. The V call is TRBV6-1, the J call TRBJ1-2; D gene ambiguous. This CDR3 is built from 12 residues. In germline, CDR1 is MNHNS, CDR2 SASEGT. The ends were cut back, 7 bases at V and 0 bases at J, with 6 bases in the middle. CDR3 bases: TGTGCCAGCAACGAAGCTAACTATGGCTACACCTTC. Amino acids: CASNEANYGYTF.

This clonotype was recorded many times. This rearrangement joins TRBV10-3 to TRBJ1-1, with 7 bases that match TRBD1. Trimming removed 8 bases from V and 1 base from J; junction bases left unmatched: 4. The CDR3 has 13 residues. Germline V gives CDR1 ENHRY, CDR2 SYGVKD. CDR3: CAIAGTANTEAFF. CDR3 coding DNA: TGTGCCATCGCCGGGACAGCGAACACTGAAGCTTTCTTT.

This clonotype was found many times. The CDR3 protein is CASSESTLETQYF. CDR3 nucleotides: TGCGCCAGCAGTGAGTCGACTCTAGAGACCCAGTACTTC. This chain connects TRBV10-2 to TRBJ2-5; no definite D call. This CDR3 is built from 13 residues. Germline values: CDR1 WSHSY, CDR2 SAAADI. Trimming cost V 0 bases and J 4 bases, with 6 bases left between them.

The chain is built from TRBV2 and TRBJ2-7; TRBD1 aligns across 7 bases. V shed 6 bases, J shed 6 bases, and the junction held 2 bases outside the gene matches. From germline, CDR1 is SNHLY and CDR2 FYNNEI. This CDR3 spans 11 amino acids. CDR3 coding DNA: TGTGCCAGCAGCGGGACAGCCGAGCAGTACTTC. Its protein is CASSGTAEQYF.

This clonotype was observed a few times. The chain combines TRBV20-1 with TRBJ2-5, with TRBD1 as a possible D gene (6 bases). Trimming left V 4 bases short and J 5 bases short, with 17 bases between. CDR3 length: 14 residues. The V gene's germline CDR1 is DFQATT and CDR2 SNEGSKA (reference sequence). The CDR3 coding sequence is TGCAGTGCTATGAGACAGGACTTCAGGGAGACCCAGTACTTC. Protein product: CSAMRQDFRETQYF.

This clonotype was counted ten times or more. V is TRBV3-1 and J is TRBJ2-7, with 11 positions matching TRBD2. Germline loops: CDR1 LGHDT, CDR2 YNNKEL (reference sequence). There are 14 residues in the CDR3. V trimming: 3 bases; J trimming: 6 bases; junction bases outside the gene matches: 4. The CDR3 spells CASSHSGTSGEQYF. The CDR3 DNA sequence: TGTGCCAGCAGCCATTCCGGGACTAGCGGCGAGCAGTACTTC.

This clonotype was detected many times. In DNA form, the CDR3 reads TGTGCCAGCAGCCGATGGGGGTATGAGAGTGGTCAGCCCCAGCATTTT. Amino acids: CASSRWGYESGQPQHF. V gene TRBV11-1 combines with J gene TRBJ1-5, with D possibly being TRBD1 (5 bases). V gave up 5 bases and J gave up 6 bases, with 20 bases separating them. Germline loops: CDR1 SGHAT, CDR2 FQDESV (reference sequence). The CDR3 loop spans 16 amino acids.

Ten or more counts support this clonotype. The genes are TRBV28 and TRBJ2-5; TRBD1 might be the D (7 bases). Germline V gene data show CDR1 as MDHEN and CDR2 as SYDVKM. The V end lost 11 bases, the J end lost 0 bases, and 10 bases lay between the germline ends. CDR3 length equals 12 residues. CDR3 sequence (DNA): TGTGCCGGAGGGGGCAACCAAGAGACCCAGTACTTC. Amino acid sequence: CAGGGNQETQYF.

This clonotype was found once. At one end, the junction sequence differs from germline, possibly due to a read error. This chain links TRBV28 with TRBJ2-7; 9 nucleotides match TRBD1. Germline CDR1 reads MDHEN; CDR2 reads SYDVKM. This CDR3 is built from 15 residues. In nucleotides, the CDR3 is TGTGCCAGCAGCACAGGGGGCTTATCCCTCTACGGGCAGTACTTC. This sequence encodes CASSTGGLSLYGQYF.